A single sample gave rise to the 3 T cell receptor beta chains below, sequenced in a study of beta chain features in type 1 diabetes (dated by TCRdb to the late 2010s). The receptor library was made with the immunoSEQ multiplex PCR assay. The entire amount of isolated RNA was reverse transcribed using the High Capacity cDNA Reverse Transcription Kit, so the sequenced TCRB transcripts were expressed ones. TCRdb limited this immuneACCESS table to in-frame rearrangements with V and J called. A share of clones is missing; checked studies link under half to unresolved V genes, and the rest is unexplained. This sample lists some 500,000 clones; roughly 11% were detected once. Of the sample, over 0.035% falls within the top ten clones. The sequenced material came from naive CD4+ T cells from blood. Sample cell subset or site, as interpreted from the label and publication: true naive CD4+ T cells. The receptor source for this set is a woman in her late teens or twenties in good health.

The chain uses TRBV29-1 and TRBJ2-1, with D unclear. V was trimmed by 4 bases and J by 7 bases, leaving 14 bases between them. The CDR3 length is 13 residues. In germline, CDR1 is SQVTM, CDR2 ANQGSEA. The CDR3 here is CSVARLLGNEQFF. The DNA for the CDR3 is TGCAGCGTTGCCAGGCTACTGGGGAATGAGCAGTTCTTC.

The rearrangement uses TRBV7-2 and TRBJ2-5; no clear D. CDR1 and CDR2 from the germline V gene are SGHTA and FQGNSA. V shed 5 bases and J shed 2 bases, with 12 bases lying between them. The CDR3 contains 14 residues. CDR3 DNA: TGTGCCAGCAGCGTCCGACAAACACAAGAGACCCAGTACTTC. Protein product: CASSVRQTQETQYF.

This rearrangement joins TRBV9 to TRBJ2-1; TRBD2 matches 10 bases. With 4 bases clipped from V and 3 bases from J, the junction kept 4 bases outside the gene matches. Germline loops: CDR1 SGDLS, CDR2 YYNGEE. This CDR3 region has 15 residues. The CDR3 is CASSPSSGSYNEQFF. The CDR3 nucleotides read TGTGCCAGCAGCCCCTCTAGCGGGAGCTACAATGAGCAGTTCTTC.